The 21 T cell receptor beta chains below all came from one sample that was sequenced in a study of T cells in Graves' hyperthyroidism and ophthalmopathy. Amplified regions were TCR beta CDR3 sequences from RNA transcripts. First-round RT-PCR of the TCR CDR3 relied on the HTBI primer set. MiXCR was run by TCRdb on the multiplex PCR reads, yielding one entry per CDR3 protein. Of under 400,000 distinct CDR3 sequences in the sample, more than 15% were seen once. Specimen: blood. Receptor source: a woman aged 18-29 years with Graves' hyperthyroidism that later progressed to Graves' ophthalmopathy.

A few counts support this clonotype. The rearrangement uses TRBV2 and TRBJ2-7, with 8 positions matching TRBD1. V lost 1 base, J lost 0 bases, and 14 bases stayed unmatched. Germline V gene data show CDR1 as SNHLY and CDR2 as FYNNEI. The CDR3 contains 19 residues. Here the CDR3 DNA reads TGTGCCAGCAGTGAAGGCGGCAGGGGGCGCATGAGGAGCTCCTACGAGCAGTACTTC. Its protein is CASSEGGRGRMRSSYEQYF.

This clonotype has ten or more counts. The rearrangement uses TRBV28 and TRBJ1-1; possibly TRBD1 for D (5 bases). Trimming left V 5 bases short and J 3 bases short, with 10 bases between. The CDR3 extends over 13 amino acids. From germline, CDR1 is MDHEN and CDR2 SYDVKM. CDR3 sequence: CASSPPGDTEAFF. The DNA for the CDR3 is TGTGCCAGCAGTCCCCCGGGGGACACTGAAGCTTTCTTT.

The chain couples TRBV10-1 to TRBJ2-1, with D possibly TRBD2 on 6 matching bases. The V end lost 2 bases, the J end lost 5 bases, and 10 bases lay between the germline ends. Per the germline V gene, CDR1 is WNHNN and CDR2 is SYGVQD (reference sequence). The CDR3 contains 14 residues. Here the CDR3 DNA reads TGCGCCAGCAGTGAGAGCGGGTATCACAATGAGCAGTTCTTC. It yields the protein CASSESGYHNEQFF.

The chain couples TRBV27 to TRBJ2-7, with 11 nucleotides matching TRBD2. CDR1 and CDR2 from the germline V gene are MNHEY and SMNVEV (reference sequence). The CDR3 runs to 17 residues. Unmatched junction bases numbered 14, after V lost 6 bases and J lost 4 bases. The CDR3 spells CASSFLPPGLAAYEQYF. For the CDR3, the DNA is TGTGCCAGCAGCTTCTTACCCCCGGGACTAGCGGCGTACGAGCAGTACTTC.

At least ten counts were recorded for this clonotype. The rearrangement joins TRBV7-9 to TRBJ1-4; D remains ambiguous. The V gene's germline CDR1 is SEHNR and CDR2 FQNEAQ (reference sequence). The ends were cut back, 3 bases at V and 1 base at J, with 6 bases in the middle. The CDR3 spans 14 residues. The CDR3 loop is CASSFVRTNEKLFF. CDR3 in DNA: TGTGCCAGCAGCTTCGTTAGAACTAATGAAAAACTGTTTTTT.

This clonotype appeared many times. This chain links TRBV2 with TRBJ2-4, with D perhaps TRBD2 (7 bases). CDR1 is SNHLY and CDR2 is FYNNEI in the germline V gene. Trimming took off 6 bases at V and 6 bases at J, with 15 bases between the two ends. The CDR3 is 14 residues long. The DNA of the CDR3 is TGTGCCAGCAGGGGGGGGAGCAGGGGAAACATTCAGTACTTC. This encodes CASRGGSRGNIQYF.

This clonotype was seen only a few times. The chain is built from TRBV2 and TRBJ2-1, with TRBD1 as a possible D gene (6 bases). CDR1 is SNHLY, CDR2 FYNNEI, per germline. CDR3 length: 21 amino acids. V lost 0 bases and J lost 10, with 34 bases in between. CDR3 nucleotides: TGTGCCAGCAGTGAAGCGCCTCTCAGCGACAGGCGACAAAGGTACAATCGGGAGCAGTTCTTC. Protein product: CASSEAPLSDRRQRYNREQFF.

V and J are TRBV25-1 and TRBJ2-3, with 10 bases matching TRBD2. Germline-derived CDR1 and CDR2 are MGHDK and SYGVNS. With V trimmed by 1 base and J by 6 bases, 7 bases remained unmatched. This CDR3 is 16 amino acids long. The CDR3 here is CASSESSSGRRDTQYF. In DNA, the CDR3 is TGTGCCAGCAGTGAATCCTCTAGCGGGAGAAGGGATACGCAGTATTTT.

The table lists this clonotype with a count of one. The chain has TRBV7-9 and TRBJ2-1; 9 positions agree with TRBD1. J was trimmed by 7 bases and V by 4 bases; bases with no gene match: 14. This CDR3 has 17 amino acids. Germline V gives CDR1 SEHNR, CDR2 FQNEAQ (reference sequence). The DNA for the CDR3 is TGTGCCAGCAGCTCCCTACGACTTAACAGGGGGCTGAATGAGCAGTTCTTC. Translation: CASSSLRLNRGLNEQFF.

The chain recombines TRBV14 with TRBJ2-7, with D perhaps TRBD2 (5 bases). The CDR3 totals 12 residues. Looked up from germline, CDR1 is SGHDN and CDR2 is FVKESK. V was pared by 3 bases and J by 7 bases, with 10 bases between. The CDR3 loop is CASSQRVWEQYF. CDR3 nucleotides: TGTGCCAGCAGCCAGAGGGTTTGGGAGCAGTACTTC.

With regard to this clonotype: Its ends do not fully match the called genes, so a read error is possible. The genes are TRBV3-1 and TRBJ1-6, with no clear D. Germline loops: CDR1 LGHDT, CDR2 YNNKEL (reference sequence). This CDR3 has 14 amino acids. For the CDR3, the DNA is TGTGTCAGCAGCCAAGATCAATGGAATTCACCCCTCCACTTT. Amino acids: CVSSQDQWNSPLHF.

The V and J genes are TRBV5-5 and TRBJ2-2; TRBD1 or TRBD2 may be the D gene (5 bases each). V shed 2 bases and J shed 5 bases, with 13 bases lying between them. The CDR3 contains 15 residues. Germline-derived CDR1 and CDR2 are SGHKS and YYEKEE (reference sequence). This chain's CDR3 is CASSFQAAGTGELFF. Here the CDR3 DNA reads TGTGCCAGCAGCTTCCAAGCGGCAGGGACCGGGGAGCTGTTTTTT.

This clonotype was observed a few times. This may come from a read error, since a much larger clone is one base off. The CDR3 region is CSPGRGSNGQFF. For the CDR3, the DNA is TGCAGTCCGGGCCGAGGATCAAATGGGCAGTTCTTC. The chain links TRBV20-1 to TRBJ2-1, with D unresolved. Per germline, CDR1 DFQATT and CDR2 SNEGSKA (reference sequence). The CDR3 is 12 amino acids.

The rearrangement uses TRBV20-1 and TRBJ2-7; TRBD2 might be the D (9 bases). From germline, CDR1 is DFQATT and CDR2 SNEGSKA (reference sequence). V was cut by 0 bases and J by 2 bases, with 26 bases left in between. The CDR3 consists of 19 residues. The CDR3 region is CSARDWGQAGLARPYEQYF. In nucleotides, the CDR3 is TGCAGTGCTAGAGATTGGGGACAGGCTGGACTAGCGCGACCCTACGAGCAGTACTTC.

There are many counts of this clonotype. V is TRBV7-8 and J is TRBJ2-7; D is possibly TRBD1 (5 bases). CDR3 length: 16 amino acids. V was trimmed by 4 bases and J by 2 bases, leaving 18 bases between them. Per germline, CDR1 SGHVS and CDR2 FQNEAQ. The CDR3 here is CASSSTPSGSAYEQYF. The CDR3 DNA reads as TGTGCCAGCAGCTCGACTCCCTCAGGGTCTGCCTACGAGCAGTACTTC.

This clonotype was counted ten times or more. V usage is TRBV2 and J usage is TRBJ2-3; D unresolved. The CDR3 runs 12 residues. In germline, CDR1 is SNHLY, CDR2 FYNNEI. Trimming removed 4 bases at V and 2 bases at J, with 4 bases between. The CDR3 sequence: CASSGDTDTQYF. CDR3 nucleotides: TGTGCCAGCAGTGGAGACACAGATACGCAGTATTTT.

The V and J genes are TRBV6-1 and TRBJ1-2, with no clear D. The CDR3 sequence is 15 residues long. Trimming pared 8 bases from V and 1 base from J, leaving 17 bases between. Germline V gene sequence: CDR1 MNHNS, CDR2 SASEGT. Here the CDR3 reads CASLPADGINYGYTF. CDR3 sequence (DNA): TGTGCCAGCCTCCCGGCAGACGGGATTAACTATGGCTACACCTTC.

This clonotype was observed many times. The rearrangement uses TRBV30 and TRBJ2-3, with D perhaps TRBD2 (6 bases). The CDR3 loop spans 14 amino acids. The germline V and J ends were trimmed by 5 bases and 0 bases, with 12 bases remaining between them. CDR1 and CDR2 (germline): GTSNPN, SVGIG (reference sequence). The DNA for the CDR3 is TGTGCCTGGGCGACCGGGACTAGCACAGATACGCAGTATTTT. Amino acids: CAWATGTSTDTQYF.

This clonotype was recorded at least ten times. The V and J genes are TRBV20-1 and TRBJ2-5, with D perhaps matching TRBD1 or TRBD2 (5 bases each). The CDR3 covers 14 residues. Trimming left V 0 bases short and J 2 bases short, with 10 bases between. Germline V gives CDR1 DFQATT, CDR2 SNEGSKA (reference sequence). The CDR3 sequence is CSAREGRPQETQYF. The CDR3 DNA is TGCAGTGCTAGAGAGGGACGGCCGCAAGAGACCCAGTACTTC.

The chain uses TRBV6-1 and TRBJ1-5; D perhaps matches TRBD1 (6 bases). The germline CDR1 and CDR2 sequences are MNHNS and SASEGT. The CDR3 runs to 15 residues. Trimming removed 2 bases at V and 4 bases at J, with 12 bases between. CDR3 loop: CASSEPGTINQPQHF. CDR3 DNA: TGTGCCAGCAGTGAACCCGGGACAATAAATCAGCCCCAGCATTTT.

This clonotype was seen repeatedly, ten times or more. The chain uses TRBV29-1 and TRBJ2-5; possible D gene TRBD1, 6 bases. Germline CDR1 reads SQVTM; CDR2 reads ANQGSEA. Between the trimmed V and J ends, which lost 4 bases and 4 bases, there was a span of 10 bases. The CDR3 totals 12 residues. CDR3 loop: CSVATGTETQYF. CDR3 sequence (DNA): TGCAGCGTTGCAACAGGGACAGAGACCCAGTACTTC.